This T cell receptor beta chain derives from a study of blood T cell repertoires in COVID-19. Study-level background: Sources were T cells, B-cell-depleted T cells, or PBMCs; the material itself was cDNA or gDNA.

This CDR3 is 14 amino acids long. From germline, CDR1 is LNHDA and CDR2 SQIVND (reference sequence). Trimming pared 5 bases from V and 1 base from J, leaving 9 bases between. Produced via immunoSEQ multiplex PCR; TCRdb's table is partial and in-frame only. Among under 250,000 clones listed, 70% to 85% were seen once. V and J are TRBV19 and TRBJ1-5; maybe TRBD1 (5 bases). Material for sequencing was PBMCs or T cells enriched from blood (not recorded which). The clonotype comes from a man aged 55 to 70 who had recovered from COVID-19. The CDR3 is CASSPGISNQPQHF. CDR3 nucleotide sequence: TGTGCCAGTAGTCCAGGGATAAGCAATCAGCCCCAGCATTTT.